Sequencing of this T cell receptor (beta chain) was carried out in a study of control samples from healthy donors and cancer patients. Produced via immunoSEQ multiplex PCR; TCRdb's table is partial and in-frame only. The data contain 200,000 or so clones, around 94% of them singletons. The V end was cut by 9 bases, the J end by 3 bases, with 11 bases between. Looked up from germline, CDR1 is SNHLY and CDR2 is FYNNEI. The CDR3 spans 12 residues. This sequence was found in a man aged 50-59 years in good health. The material sequenced was blood. The J gene is TRBJ1-2, the V gene TRBV2, with D possibly matching TRBD1 (5 bases). The CDR3 here is CARAGVDYGYTF. For the CDR3, the DNA is TGTGCCAGAGCGGGGGTGGACTATGGCTACACCTTC.